The clone carrying this T cell receptor (beta chain) was observed a handful of times. The target antigen is unknown. This specimen belongs to a study of identical twins. Study-wide results and limits: It was cross-sectional statistical analysis, not following the same donors, that the conclusions relied on. Cord blood beta clonotypes that were abundant carried fewer insertions, and memory repertoires showed no such trend.

MiXCR, applied by TCRdb to the 5' RACE reads, yields one record per CDR3 protein. This table holds 450,000 or so distinct CDR3 sequences, about 18% found once. The CDR3 totals 16 residues. J lost 4 bases, V lost 5 bases, and 9 bases had no gene match. From germline, CDR1 is SGHTA and CDR2 FQGNSA. The sequenced sample was naive T cells sorted from blood. This TCR was recovered from a man aged 45-65 years in good health. The chain employs TRBV7-2 and TRBJ2-7; 12 bases fit TRBD2. Here the CDR3 reads CASSGSGLAGKYEQYF. The CDR3 DNA is TGTGCCAGCAGCGGTTCCGGACTAGCGGGGAAATACGAGCAGTACTTC. The variable domain in full, completed from reference TRBV7-2 and TRBJ2-7, reads GAGVSQSPSNKVTEKGKDVELRCDPISGHTALYWYRQSLGQGLEFLIYFQGNSAPDKSGLPSDRFSAERTGGSVSTLTIQRTQQEDSAVYLCASSGSGLAGKYEQYFGPGTRLTVT.